This T cell receptor beta chain was identified during a study of blood T cell repertoires in COVID-19. In the study overall: Spain, Italy and the United States supplied samples that represented acute and convalescent COVID-19.

CDR1 and CDR2 from the germline V gene are SGHTS and YDEGEE. V gave up 4 bases and J gave up 0 bases, with 15 bases separating them. The CDR3 has 16 residues. The method was immunoSEQ multiplex PCR; TCRdb's version includes in-frame clones alone and lacks a portion of them. This table has some 290,000 clones, under 90% appearing once. Material: peripheral blood. The TCR comes from a woman aged 25 to 39 with COVID-19, enrolled during active disease. The chain links TRBV5-8 to TRBJ2-3; D perhaps matches TRBD2 (5 bases). CDR3 sequence: CASSRWNGGSTDTQYF. CDR3 nucleotide sequence: TGTGCCAGCAGCCGCTGGAATGGCGGGAGCACAGATACGCAGTATTTT.